This T cell receptor beta chain was identified during a study of OX40 agonist ivuxolimab in advanced cancers. Study findings and constraints: Near-lowest levels of clonal expansion characterized partial responders at 0.1-3.0 mg/kg.

Generated by immunoSEQ multiplex PCR, the TCRdb table keeps only in-frame clones and is missing some. The data show roughly 60,000 clones, 87% seen once. Germline V gives CDR1 ENHRY, CDR2 SYGVKD. CDR3 length equals 15 residues. Trimming removed 3 bases at V and 11 bases at J, with 22 bases between. About this clone: Its target is unknown.

V gene TRBV10-3 combines with J gene TRBJ1-1, with D possibly TRBD1 on 6 matching bases. The sample here was CD4+ or CD8+ T cells sorted from blood, taken in a trial of the OX40 agonist ivuxolimab. This receptor was taken from an adult with an advanced solid tumor such as melanoma, head and neck, liver or kidney cancer. The CDR3 region is CAISELDRLRGEAFF. The CDR3 coding sequence is TGTGCCATCAGTGAACTAGACCGATTAAGGGGGGAGGCTTTCTTT.